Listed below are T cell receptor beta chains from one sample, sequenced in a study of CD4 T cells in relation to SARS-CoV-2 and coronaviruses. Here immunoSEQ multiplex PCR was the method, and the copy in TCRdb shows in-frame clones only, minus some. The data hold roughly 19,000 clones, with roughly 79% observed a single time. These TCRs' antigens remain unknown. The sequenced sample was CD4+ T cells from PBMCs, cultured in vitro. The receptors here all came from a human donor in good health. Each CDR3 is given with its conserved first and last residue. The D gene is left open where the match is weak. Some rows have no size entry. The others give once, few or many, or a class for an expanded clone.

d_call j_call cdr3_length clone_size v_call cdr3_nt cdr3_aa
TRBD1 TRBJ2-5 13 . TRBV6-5 TGTGCCAGCAGTTACCGGGACAGAGAGACCCAGTACTTC CASSYRDRETQYF
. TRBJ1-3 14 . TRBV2 TGTGCCAGCAGGCTGGCGATCGCTGGAAACACCATATATTTT CASRLAIAGNTIYF
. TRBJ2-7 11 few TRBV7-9 TGTGCCAGCAGCTTGGTTAAAGAGCAGTACTTC CASSLVKEQYF
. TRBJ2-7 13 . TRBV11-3 TGTGCCAGCAGCTTAAGGACAGCCTACGAGCAGTACTTC CASSLRTAYEQYF
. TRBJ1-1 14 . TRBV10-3 TGTGCCATCAGTGCCGAAACAGTGAACACTGAAGCTTTCTTT CAISAETVNTEAFF
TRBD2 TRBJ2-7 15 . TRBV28 TGTGCCAGCAGACCCCCGGGACTAGCGGGATACGAGCAGTACTTC CASRPPGLAGYEQYF
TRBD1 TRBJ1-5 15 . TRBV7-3 TGTGCCAGCAGCTTAGACGGGACAGGGAATCAGCCCCAGCATTTT CASSLDGTGNQPQHF
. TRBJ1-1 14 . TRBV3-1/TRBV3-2 TGTGCCAGCAGCCAAGTTCCGGCCAACACTGAAGCTTTCTTT CASSQVPANTEAFF
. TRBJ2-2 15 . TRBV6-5 TGTGCCAGCATCGGCGGGACCGCGAACACCGGGGAGCTGTTTTTT CASIGGTANTGELFF
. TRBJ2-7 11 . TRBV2 TGTGCCAGCAGTGGAGGGAGCGAGCAGTACTTC CASSGGSEQYF
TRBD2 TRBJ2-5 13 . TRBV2 TGTGCCAGCAAGTTAGCGGGAGGTGAGACCCAGTACTTC CASKLAGGETQYF
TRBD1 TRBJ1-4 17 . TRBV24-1 TGTGCCACCCGACGGGACAGGGGCTTTTCAACTAATGAAAAACTGTTTTTT CATRRDRGFSTNEKLFF
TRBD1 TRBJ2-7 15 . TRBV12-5 TGTGCTAGTTGCTCCGGGACAGAAGGTCTCCACGAGCAGTACTTC CASCSGTEGLHEQYF
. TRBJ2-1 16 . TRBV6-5 TGTGCCAGCAGTTACATTCGAGCGGGACAACACAATGAGCAGTTCTTC CASSYIRAGQHNEQFF
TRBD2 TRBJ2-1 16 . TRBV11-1 TGTGCCAGCAGCTTAGAGCCTGGGAGCGGGAGCTTTGAGCAGTTCTTC CASSLEPGSGSFEQFF
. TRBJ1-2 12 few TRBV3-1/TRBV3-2 TGTGCCAGCAGCCCTAGTACAGGGCTCTACACCTTC CASSPSTGLYTF
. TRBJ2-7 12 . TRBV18 TGTGCCAGCTCACCCCGGGCAGACGAGCAGTACTTC CASSPRADEQYF
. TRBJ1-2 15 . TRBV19 TGTGCCAGTAGTATAGATCTGGGGACGGACTATGGCTACACCTTC CASSIDLGTDYGYTF
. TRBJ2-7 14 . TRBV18 TGTGCCAGCGCCTCGGACGCTATGTCCTACGAGCAGTACTTC CASASDAMSYEQYF
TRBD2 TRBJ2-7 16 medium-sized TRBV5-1 TGCGCCAGCAGCAGATGGACTAGCGTTCACTCCTACGAGCAGTACTTC CASSRWTSVHSYEQYF
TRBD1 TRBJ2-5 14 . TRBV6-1 TGTGCCAGCAGTGACGAGACAGGGCAAGAGACCCAGTACTTC CASSDETGQETQYF
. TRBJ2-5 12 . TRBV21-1 TGTGCCAGGACAGGGGGCCGGGAGACCCAGTACTTC CARTGGRETQYF
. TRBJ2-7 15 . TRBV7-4 TGTGCCAGCAGCCCGGGCGGGTCGGTCTCCTACGAGCAGTACTTC CASSPGGSVSYEQYF
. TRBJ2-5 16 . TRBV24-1 TGTGCCACCAGTGATTTCGCAAGAGGAGGGCAAGAGACCCAGTACTTC CATSDFARGGQETQYF
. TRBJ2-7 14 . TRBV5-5 TGTGCCAGCAGCTTGGAGGGGGTAAGCTACGAGCAGTACTTC CASSLEGVSYEQYF
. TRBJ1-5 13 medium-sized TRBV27 TGTGCCAGCAGTTTTCTAGCTAATCAGCCCCAGCATTTT CASSFLANQPQHF
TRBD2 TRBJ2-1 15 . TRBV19 TGTGCCAGTAGTATGGATAGCGGGGTTTACAATGAGCAGTTCTTC CASSMDSGVYNEQFF
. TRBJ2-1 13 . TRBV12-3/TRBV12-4 TGTGCCAGCAGGATTAGCGGTCCTAATGAGCAGTTCTTC CASRISGPNEQFF
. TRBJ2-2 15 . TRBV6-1 TGTGCCAGCAGTGAACAGGGCCCGAACACCGGGGAGCTGTTTTTT CASSEQGPNTGELFF
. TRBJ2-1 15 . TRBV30 TGTGCCTGGAGTGTATTAAGCCAGGCCTACAATGAGCAGTTCTTC CAWSVLSQAYNEQFF
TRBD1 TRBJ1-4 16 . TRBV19 TGTGCCAGTAGTATAGTATTTGGGACAGGACCCGAAAAACTGTTTTTT CASSIVFGTGPEKLFF
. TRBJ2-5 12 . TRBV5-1 TGCGCCAGCCGGGACACCCAAGAGACCCAGTACTTC CASRDTQETQYF
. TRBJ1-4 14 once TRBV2 TGTGCCAGCAGTGTTCTGGGGTCCAATGAAAAACTGTTTTTT CASSVLGSNEKLFF
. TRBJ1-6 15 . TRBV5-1 TGCGCCAGCAGCTTGGTTCGACCCGAGAATTCACCCCTCCACTTT CASSLVRPENSPLHF
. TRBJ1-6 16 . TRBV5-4 TGTGCCAGCAGCTTGGACGGGACCGACTATAATTCACCCCTCCACTTT CASSLDGTDYNSPLHF
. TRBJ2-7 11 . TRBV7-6 TGTGCCAGCAGCTTGGTTAAAGAGCAGTACTTC CASSLVKEQYF
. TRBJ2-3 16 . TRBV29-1 TGCAGCGTTGAAGATCTCCCAGGGGAAAGCACAGATACGCAGTATTTT CSVEDLPGESTDTQYF
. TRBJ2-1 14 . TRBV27 TGTGCCAGCACCTTACAGGTGGGAGTGGGTGAGCAGTTCTTC CASTLQVGVGEQFF
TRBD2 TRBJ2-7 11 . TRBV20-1 TGCAGTGCTAGGGGGGGGTACGAGCAGTACTTC CSARGGYEQYF
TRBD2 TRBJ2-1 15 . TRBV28 TGTGCCAGCAGTTTATCGGCTAGCGGGATCAATGAGCAGTTCTTC CASSLSASGINEQFF
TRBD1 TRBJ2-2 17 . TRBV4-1 TGCGCCAGCAGCCAAGTGAAGTGGGACAGGGACACCGGGGAGCTGTTTTTT CASSQVKWDRDTGELFF
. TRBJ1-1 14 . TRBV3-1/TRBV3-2 TGTGCCAGCAGCCAAGGTGGAAGGGAGGGGGAAGCTTTCTTT CASSQGGREGEAFF
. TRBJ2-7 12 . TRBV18 TGTGCCAGCTCCCTGAGTTTATACGAGCAGTACTTC CASSLSLYEQYF
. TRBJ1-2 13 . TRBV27 TGTGCCAGCAGTTTAGAGGGGAACTATGGCTACACCTTC CASSLEGNYGYTF
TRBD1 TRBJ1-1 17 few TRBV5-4 TGTGCCAGCAGCTTGGGACAGGGGGTAGGAGTGAACACTGAAGCTTTCTTT CASSLGQGVGVNTEAFF
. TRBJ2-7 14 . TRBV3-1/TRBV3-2 TGTGCCAGCAGCCGAGAAGGTGATAGCTACGAGCAGTACTTC CASSREGDSYEQYF
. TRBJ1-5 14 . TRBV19 TGTGCCAGTAGGAGGGATCGGGGCAATCAGCCCCAGCATTTT CASRRDRGNQPQHF
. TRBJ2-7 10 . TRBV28 TGTGCCAGCGGATTTTACGAGCAGTACTTC CASGFYEQYF
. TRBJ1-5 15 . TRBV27 TGTGCCAGCAGCTTACGGGGGTATGAGTACCAGCCCCAGCATTTT CASSLRGYEYQPQHF
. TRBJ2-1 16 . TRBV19 TGTGCCAGTAGTATTTTGGCGGGTTCCTCCTACAATGAGCAGTTCTTC CASSILAGSSYNEQFF
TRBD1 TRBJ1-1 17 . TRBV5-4 TGTGCCAGCAGCGGGGGACAGCTCGGGGGTCGGAACACTGAAGCTTTCTTT CASSGGQLGGRNTEAFF
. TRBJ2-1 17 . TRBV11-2 TGTGCCAGCAGCTCCCTTTCGACCCTCGGCTCCTACAATGAGCAGTTCTTC CASSSLSTLGSYNEQFF
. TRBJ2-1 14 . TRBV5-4 TGTGCCAGCAGGGTGATGGGGGTCGACAATGAGCAGTTCTTC CASRVMGVDNEQFF